The clone carrying this T cell receptor beta chain occurred once. This sample is drawn from a study of blood T cell repertoires in COVID-19. Across the study: Some COVID-19 samples were acute and others convalescent; all came from the United States, Italy and Spain. T cells, B-cell-depleted T cells, or PBMCs provided the cDNA or gDNA that served as material.

Per the original data handling: It was from reference gene primer amplification that nucleated cell counts were estimated. Profiling relied on immunoSEQ multiplex PCR, and the TCRdb table lists in-frame clones only, not all of them. That table gives V, J and clone size, and the DNA gave D and trimming. The sample yields about 170,000 clones, about 83% seen once. The germline CDR1 and CDR2 sequences are SGHTA and FQGNSA. The CDR3 loop spans 16 amino acids. The ends lost 1 base at V and 1 base at J; junction bases unmatched: 0. Sequenced input: peripheral blood. This chain joins TRBV7-2 and TRBJ2-1; 11 nucleotides line up with TRBD2. The clonotype comes from a woman in her 70s who had recovered from COVID-19. This CDR3 reads CASSLVAGGSYNEQFF. In DNA, the CDR3 is TGTGCCAGCAGCTTAGTAGCGGGAGGGTCCTACAATGAGCAGTTCTTC. The variable domain in full, completed from reference TRBV7-2 and TRBJ2-1, reads GAGVSQSPSNKVTEKGKDVELRCDPISGHTALYWYRQSLGQGLEFLIYFQGNSAPDKSGLPSDRFSAERTGGSVSTLTIQRTQQEDSAVYLCASSLVAGGSYNEQFFGPGTRLTVL.